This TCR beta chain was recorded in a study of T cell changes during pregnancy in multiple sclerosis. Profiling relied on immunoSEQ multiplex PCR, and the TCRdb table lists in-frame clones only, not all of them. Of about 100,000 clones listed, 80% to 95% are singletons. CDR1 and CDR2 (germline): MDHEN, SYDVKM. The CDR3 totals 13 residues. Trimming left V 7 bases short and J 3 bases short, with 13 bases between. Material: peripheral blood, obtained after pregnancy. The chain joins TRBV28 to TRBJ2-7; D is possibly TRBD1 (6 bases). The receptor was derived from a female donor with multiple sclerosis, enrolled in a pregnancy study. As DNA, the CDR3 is TGTGCCAGCAAGAAGACAGGCTACTACGAGCAGTACTTC. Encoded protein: CASKKTGYYEQYF.